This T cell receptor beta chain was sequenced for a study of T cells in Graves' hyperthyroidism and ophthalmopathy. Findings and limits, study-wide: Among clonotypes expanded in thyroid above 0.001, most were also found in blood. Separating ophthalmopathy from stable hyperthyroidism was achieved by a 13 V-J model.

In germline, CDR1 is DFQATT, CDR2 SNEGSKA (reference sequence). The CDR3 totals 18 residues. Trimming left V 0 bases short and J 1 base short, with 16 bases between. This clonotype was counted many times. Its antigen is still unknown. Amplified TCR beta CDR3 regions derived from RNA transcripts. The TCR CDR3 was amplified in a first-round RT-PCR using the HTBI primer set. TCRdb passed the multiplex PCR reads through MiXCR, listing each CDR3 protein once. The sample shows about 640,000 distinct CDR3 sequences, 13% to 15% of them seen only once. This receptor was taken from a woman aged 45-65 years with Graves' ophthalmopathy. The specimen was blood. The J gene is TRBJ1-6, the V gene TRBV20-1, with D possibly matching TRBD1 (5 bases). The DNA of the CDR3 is TGCAGTGCTAGAGATGTGGGCAGGGTTGGGTCCTATAATTCACCCCTCCACTTT. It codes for CSARDVGRVGSYNSPLHF.